The 26 T cell receptor beta chains in this list originate from one sample, sequenced in a study of spatial heterogeneity in lung cancer. TCRdb recomputed calls from the 5' RACE reads with MiXCR, one row per CDR3 protein. The sample lists 8,100 or so distinct CDR3 sequences; roughly 5.9% were seen once. Specified time point: sample taken at primary tumor resection. Sequencing of whole RNA from tumor, nontumor lung or frozen PBMC involved no sorting. The material sequenced was PBMCs, taken at surgery. These receptors all come from a male donor with early-stage non-small cell lung cancer.

This clonotype was seen ten or more times. The chain joins TRBV12-3 or TRBV12-4 to TRBJ2-2; D perhaps matches TRBD2 (6 bases). CDR3 length equals 17 residues. V was cut by 1 base and J by 1 base, with 13 bases left in between. The CDR3: CASSLGDCIGNTGELFF. CDR3 nucleotides: TGTGCCAGCAGTTTAGGGGACTGCATAGGGAACACCGGGGAGCTGTTTTTT.

At least ten counts were recorded for this clonotype. The rearrangement links TRBV27 to TRBJ2-7; D remains unclear. This CDR3 contains 13 residues. Germline values: CDR1 MNHEY, CDR2 SMNVEV (reference sequence). The CDR3 reads CASRRSVSYEQYF. In DNA, the CDR3 is TGTGCAAGTAGGCGCAGTGTTTCCTACGAGCAGTACTTC.

This clonotype was detected ten times or more. The gene calls are TRBV28 and TRBJ2-5, with 8 bases fitting TRBD2. CDR3 size: 15 residues. The V gene end was trimmed by 6 bases and the J gene end by 4 bases; junction bases not matched to a gene: 10. Germline CDR1 and CDR2: MDHEN and SYDVKM. CDR3 sequence reads: CASSSISGIGETQYF. For the CDR3, the DNA is TGTGCCAGCAGCTCGATTAGCGGGATCGGAGAGACCCAGTACTTC.

This clonotype was seen many times. The J gene is TRBJ1-2, the V gene TRBV4-1; D call uncertain. CDR1 and CDR2 (germline): MGHRA, YSYEKL. V was clipped by 3 bases and J by 4 bases, with 21 bases between them. The CDR3 loop spans 17 amino acids. This CDR3 reads CASSQGLVVGRSYGYTF. The DNA for the CDR3 is TGCGCCAGCAGCCAGGGCCTGGTCGTAGGCAGGAGCTATGGCTACACCTTC.

The table lists this clonotype with many counts. The chain links TRBV12-3 or TRBV12-4 to TRBJ1-1, with TRBD1 matching over 7 bases. V shed 8 bases, J shed 1 base, and the junction held 4 bases outside the gene matches. This CDR3 has 13 amino acids. CDR3 sequence reads: CASGTAPNTEAFF. CDR3 nucleotide sequence: TGTGCCAGCGGGACAGCCCCGAACACTGAAGCTTTCTTT.

This clonotype was found many times. V usage is TRBV7-9 and J usage is TRBJ2-1; 7 nucleotides align to TRBD1. CDR1 is SEHNR, CDR2 FQNEAQ, per germline (reference sequence). This CDR3 is built from 13 residues. After removal of 5 bases from V and 7 bases from J, the junction contained 5 bases not matched to a gene. CDR3 bases: TGTGCCAGCAGCAATTTACAGGGGAATGAGCAGTTCTTC. Its protein product is CASSNLQGNEQFF. Complete variable domain (other parts from reference TRBV7-9 and TRBJ2-1): DTGVSQNPRHKITKRGQNVTFRCDPISEHNRLYWYRQTLGQGPEFLTYFQNEAQLEKSRLLSDRFSAERPKGSFSTLEIQRTEQGDSAMYLCASSNLQGNEQFFGPGTRLTVL.

This clonotype was found many times. The chain couples TRBV20-1 to TRBJ2-5; D tentatively fits TRBD1 or TRBD2 (5 bases each). This CDR3 has 14 residues. Germline values: CDR1 DFQATT, CDR2 SNEGSKA (reference sequence). Trimming took 6 bases from V and 4 from J, leaving 18 bases between them. As DNA, the CDR3 is TGCAGTGCGGACGGGACCGAGGAGGTAGAGACCCAGTACTTC. Translated, it gives CSADGTEEVETQYF.

This clonotype is medium-sized in the sample. The V and J genes are TRBV7-2 and TRBJ2-2, with D uncertain. Germline V gives CDR1 SGHTA, CDR2 FQGNSA. V was clipped by 2 bases and J by 5 bases, with 0 bases between them. The CDR3 has 11 residues. CDR3 in DNA: TGTGCCAGCAGCTTAACCGGGGAGCTGTTTTTT. Its protein is CASSLTGELFF. Looking up the rest from reference TRBV7-2 and TRBJ2-2 gives the full variable domain: GAGVSQSPSNKVTEKGKDVELRCDPISGHTALYWYRQSLGQGLEFLIYFQGNSAPDKSGLPSDRFSAERTGGSVSTLTIQRTQQEDSAVYLCASSLTGELFFGEGSRLTVL.

The rearrangement uses TRBV28 and TRBJ2-6; D may be TRBD1 or TRBD2 (6 bases each). The CDR3 contains 15 residues. Deletions cut 8 bases from V and 1 base from J, with 12 bases between. In germline, CDR1 is MDHEN, CDR2 SYDVKM. The CDR3 loop is CASVGGGSGANVLTF. CDR3 DNA: TGTGCCAGCGTCGGGGGCGGATCTGGGGCCAACGTCCTGACTTTC.

The chain recombines TRBV10-2 with TRBJ2-3; D unclear. Germline V lookup: CDR1 WSHSY, CDR2 SAAADI. CDR3 size: 15 residues. The V end lost 2 bases, the J end lost 2 bases, and 11 bases lay between the germline ends. The CDR3 DNA follows: TGCGCCAGCAGTGAGGGGTTCTTGGTCACAGATACGCAGTATTTT. This codes for CASSEGFLVTDTQYF.

This chain uses TRBV5-1 with TRBJ1-1; 9 bases fit TRBD1. The CDR3 consists of 14 residues. Germline V gene data show CDR1 as SGHRS and CDR2 as YFSETQ. Germline trimming cut 3 bases from V and 2 bases from J; bases unmatched to any gene: 2. This chain's CDR3 is CASSSGQGNTEAFF. The CDR3 bases are TGCGCCAGCAGCTCGGGACAGGGAAACACTGAAGCTTTCTTT.

This clonotype appeared many times. This sequence joins TRBV7-9 and TRBJ1-1; TRBD1 aligns across 7 bases. Germline V lookup: CDR1 SEHNR, CDR2 FQNEAQ (reference sequence). The CDR3 loop spans 16 amino acids. J lost 5 bases, V lost 1 base, and 10 bases had no gene match. The CDR3 here is CASSLEGRGPWTEAFF. CDR3 nucleotides: TGTGCCAGCAGCTTAGAGGGAAGGGGGCCCTGGACTGAAGCTTTCTTT. Based on the CDR3 plus reference TRBV7-9 and TRBJ1-1, the full variable domain is DTGVSQNPRHKITKRGQNVTFRCDPISEHNRLYWYRQTLGQGPEFLTYFQNEAQLEKSRLLSDRFSAERPKGSFSTLEIQRTEQGDSAMYLCASSLEGRGPWTEAFFGQGTRLTVV.

This clonotype occurred a few times. V is TRBV5-1 and J is TRBJ2-3; D is unresolved. Per germline, CDR1 SGHRS and CDR2 YFSETQ. The CDR3 spans 14 residues. V shed 4 bases and J shed 0 bases, with 9 bases lying between them. The CDR3 loop reads CASSLSASTDTQYF. The CDR3, as DNA: TGCGCCAGCAGCCTTTCGGCTAGCACAGATACGCAGTATTTT.

This clonotype was seen ten or more times. The rearrangement links TRBV29-1 to TRBJ2-4; 8 nucleotides agree with TRBD2. This CDR3 comprises 14 residues. V gave up 4 bases and J gave up 10 bases; unmatched junction bases: 12. Germline V gene sequence: CDR1 SQVTM, CDR2 ANQGSEA. CDR3 sequence (DNA): TGCAGCGTTGTTGGGACTAGGGCCTCGGGGATTCAGTACTTC. Translating it yields CSVVGTRASGIQYF.

There are many counts of this clonotype. The chain couples TRBV30 to TRBJ2-3; 7 bases line up with TRBD2. Trimming removed 4 bases from V and 2 bases from J; junction bases left unmatched: 18. The CDR3 loop spans 18 amino acids. Per germline, CDR1 GTSNPN and CDR2 SVGIG (reference sequence). The CDR3: CAWTPGRFGLGFTDTQYF. The CDR3 DNA follows: TGTGCCTGGACCCCGGGGAGGTTTGGACTAGGCTTCACAGATACGCAGTATTTT.

Judged by abundance, this clonotype is medium-sized. This chain connects TRBV4-1 to TRBJ2-5, with TRBD2 matching over 10 bases. The trim removed 3 bases at V and 5 bases at J, leaving 15 bases unmatched. Looked up from germline, CDR1 is MGHRA and CDR2 is YSYEKL. This CDR3 comprises 18 residues. CDR3 nucleotide sequence: TGCGCCAGCAGCCATCGGGAAGCGGGAGGGCCGATGAGGGAGACCCAGTACTTC. Protein sequence: CASSHREAGGPMRETQYF.

This clonotype was seen ten or more times. This rearrangement joins TRBV12-3 or TRBV12-4 to TRBJ2-5; D unclear. This CDR3 spans 15 amino acids. V lost 6 bases and J lost 1, with 15 bases in between. The DNA for the CDR3 is TGTGCCAGCAGCCCTCTTGGTTGGGGCCAAGAGACCCAGTACTTC. Amino acid sequence: CASSPLGWGQETQYF.

This clonotype rates as medium-sized (0.01 to 0.1%). This chain links TRBV9 with TRBJ1-5, with 12 bases lining up with TRBD1. The CDR3 loop spans 20 amino acids. From germline, CDR1 is SGDLS and CDR2 YYNGEE. The CDR3 spells CYIGDRGQTTLGRGNQPQHF. CDR3 sequence (DNA): TGTTATATCGGGGACAGGGGGCAAACGACATTGGGACGTGGCAATCAGCCCCAGCATTTT.

This clonotype has ten or more counts. J is TRBJ1-6 and V is TRBV6-6; D is unclear. The CDR3 sequence is 17 residues long. Trimming took 2 bases from V and 10 from J, leaving 21 bases between them. The V gene's germline CDR1 is MNHNY and CDR2 SVGAGI (reference sequence). The CDR3 here is CASSYLDATRAGSPLHF. DNA of the CDR3: TGTGCCAGCAGTTACCTAGATGCAACCCGGGCGGGGTCACCCCTCCACTTT.

This clonotype was seen many times. The V call is TRBV12-3 or TRBV12-4, the J call TRBJ2-2, with D possibly matching TRBD2 (5 bases). The CDR3 extends over 15 amino acids. Trimming pared 7 bases from V and 7 bases from J, leaving 19 bases between. CDR3 loop: CASTPPGGGVGELFF. DNA for the CDR3: TGTGCCAGCACCCCGCCCGGAGGTGGGGTCGGGGAGCTGTTTTTT.

This clonotype was picked up many times. This chain uses TRBV29-1 with TRBJ2-1, with TRBD2 matching 11 bases. The CDR3 contains 19 residues. Germline V gene data show CDR1 as SQVTM and CDR2 as ANQGSEA. The V gene end was trimmed by 1 base and the J gene end by 6 bases; junction bases not matched to a gene: 17. CDR3 in amino acids: CSVEVPLTSGEVRLNEQFF. CDR3 sequence (DNA): TGCAGCGTTGAAGTCCCTCTGACTAGCGGGGAGGTGCGGCTCAATGAGCAGTTCTTC.

This clonotype came up many times. This chain joins TRBV7-9 and TRBJ1-4; D remains unclear. Germline V gene sequence: CDR1 SEHNR, CDR2 FQNEAQ (reference sequence). CDR3 length: 15 amino acids. The V gene lost 5 bases and the J gene lost 0 bases, with 10 bases spanning the gap. The CDR3 nucleotides are TGTGCCAGCAGCCCGACGGCCGCAACTAATGAAAAACTGTTTTTT. As protein: CASSPTAATNEKLFF.

The genes are TRBV6-2 or TRBV6-3 and TRBJ2-1, with TRBD2 matching over 11 bases. The CDR3 extends over 16 amino acids. V lost 3 bases, J lost 7 bases, and 8 bases stayed unmatched. CDR1 and CDR2 from the germline V gene are MNHEY and SVGEGT. In DNA, the CDR3 is TGTGCCAGCAGTTATGTTATGGCTAGCGGGGGGAATGAGCAGTTCTTC. This translates into CASSYVMASGGNEQFF.

At least ten counts were recorded for this clonotype. The chain links TRBV7-8 to TRBJ2-1; D may be TRBD2 (6 bases). Germline loops: CDR1 SGHVS, CDR2 FQNEAQ. V lost 4 bases to trimming and J lost 3 bases, with 10 bases between them. The CDR3 length is 14 residues. CDR3 residues: CASSSRRGYNEQFF. The CDR3 coding sequence is TGTGCCAGCAGCTCTAGGAGGGGCTACAATGAGCAGTTCTTC.

This clonotype was seen ten or more times. The rearrangement joins TRBV18 to TRBJ2-7, with 16 bases fitting TRBD2. The CDR3 totals 18 residues. CDR1 KGHSH and CDR2 LQKENI come from the germline V gene. J gave up 0 bases and V 3 bases, and 5 bases lay outside the gene matches. The CDR3 reads CASSPGLAGGSSSYEQYF. The CDR3 DNA reads TGTGCCAGCTCACCGGGACTAGCGGGAGGGTCAAGCTCCTACGAGCAGTACTTC.

This clonotype was detected ten times or more. This sequence joins TRBV23-1 and TRBJ2-7; D is perhaps TRBD1 or TRBD2 (5 bases each). TRBV23-1 belongs to the ORF category, with a function that is uncertain. Between the trimmed V and J ends, which lost 1 base and 1 base, there was a span of 17 bases. CDR3 size: 17 residues. The CDR3 sequence: CASSQLAFGHKSYEQYF. The DNA of the CDR3 is TGCGCCAGCAGTCAATTAGCGTTTGGACATAAATCCTACGAGCAGTACTTC.